This TCR beta chain originates from a study of T cell responses to AZD1222 COVID-19 vaccine (dated by TCRdb to about 2021). Notes on the research overall: TCR sequencing was performed for about 250 trial participants, of whom about 200 were given two doses of AZD1222 and some 25 were given two doses of MenACWY control vaccine. Trial participants were enrolled by age into subgroups of 18-55, 56-69 and 70-plus years, and 148, 28 and 57 TCR-sequenced participants, respectively, were included in these subgroups. Study-level results and caveats: A significant rise in spike-specific TCR breadth and depth was observed after two AZD1222 doses relative to day 0 and relative to MenACWY recipients. Participants were mostly white British and included more females than males, and it was suggested by the authors that clonal diversity may have been underestimated. The 56-69-year group was small, and its depth increase did not reach significance, likely because of low power. The whole spike protein was spanned by vaccine-associated CD4 TCRs, and dominant responses were seen in regions 160-218 and 743-854. Conclusions about previously exposed vaccinees are limited, since just five or six AZD1222 recipients were seropositive for SARS-CoV-2 at baseline. Reportedly, almost half of the unique spike-specific TCRs recognized epitopes lying outside the regions that are mutated in the B.1.351 and B.1.1.7 variants. Because no day 14 peak-response samples were available, the repertoires could be characterized only after the peak T cell response.

On this clone itself: It has no known antigen specificity. No base quality information exists; no much larger clone differs at one position.

The CDR3 regions of human TCRbeta chains were subjected to immunosequencing. The published analysis was carried out like this. Repertoire TCRs were matched against a reference library of SARS-CoV-2-specific TCRs generated with the MIRA antigen-specificity platform. Breadth meant the fraction of unique TCRs that were SARS-CoV-2-associated, whereas depth meant the fraction of total T cells that were SARS-CoV-2-associated. Using the MIRA data, each spike-specific TCR was mapped to the spike region that the TCR reacts to and placed in a CD4 or CD8 class. Log10-transformed breadth and depth values were compared by one-way ANOVA with Sidak's multiple comparisons tests. The source is immuneACCESS, and TCRdb retained only in-frame sequences with V and J called. Part of the clones is not carried over; for the studies checked, unresolved V genes explain less than half of this, and the remainder is unexplained. V and J calls and clone size are copied from that table; D and trimming were computed from the DNA. The sample table contains under 150,000 clones; only one count was recorded for about 87% of them. The top ten clonotypes cover almost 6.5% of the sample.

The time point label here, explained by the study, means: about 28 days (+/-7) after the second vaccine dose. Because spike-specific TCR depth and breadth did not differ between the two schedules, AZD1222 recipients who got a second dose at roughly 4 weeks were pooled with those who got a second dose at roughly 12 weeks. Samples from vaccinated people were obtained from the UK trials COV001 and COV002, which included a single-blind randomized controlled phase 2/3 trial of AZD1222 (ChAdOx1 nCoV-19) in healthy adults. For TCRbeta chain sequencing, PBMC samples were collected from trial participants at day 0 and at day 28 after the second dose. This sample comprised peripheral blood, obtained 28 days after the second AZD1222 dose. This sequence originates from an adult who received the AZD1222 COVID-19 vaccine.

The CDR3 region has the sequence CASSLGQGYEQYF. The nucleotide sequence is TGTGCCAGCAGTTTAGGGCAGGGTTACGAGCAGTACTTC. Recombination linked TRBV12-3 or TRBV12-4 to TRBJ2-7; TRBD1 is a weak D gene call, 5 bases matching. From its cysteine to its phenylalanine, the CDR3 spans 13 amino acids. Solely the CDR3 DNA is kept, with 39 bases framed from the first base. Trimming at the junction amounts to 1 base on V and 4 bases on J, and the germline ends lie 8 bases apart.